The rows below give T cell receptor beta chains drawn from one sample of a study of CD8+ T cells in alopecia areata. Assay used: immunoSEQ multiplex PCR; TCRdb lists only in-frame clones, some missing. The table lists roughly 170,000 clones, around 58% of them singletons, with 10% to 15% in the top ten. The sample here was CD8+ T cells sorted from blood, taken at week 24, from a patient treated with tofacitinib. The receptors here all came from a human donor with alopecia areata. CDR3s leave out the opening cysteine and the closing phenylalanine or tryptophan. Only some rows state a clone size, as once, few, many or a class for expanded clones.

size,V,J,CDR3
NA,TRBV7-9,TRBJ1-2,ASSLSHREYGYT
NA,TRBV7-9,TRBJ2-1,ASSSPVGLRHNEQF
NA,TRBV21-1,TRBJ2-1,ASSGGRGALNNEQF
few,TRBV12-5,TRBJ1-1,ASAPYGAQAF
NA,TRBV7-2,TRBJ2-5,ASRRTEYQETQY
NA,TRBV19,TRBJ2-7,ASSPAGGSEQY
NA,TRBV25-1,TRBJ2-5,ASSLRTGLRDTQY
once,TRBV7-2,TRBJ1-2,ASSLAQGSRGYT
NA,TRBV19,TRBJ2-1,ASAGGYNEQF
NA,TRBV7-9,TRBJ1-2,ASSTDYNYGYT